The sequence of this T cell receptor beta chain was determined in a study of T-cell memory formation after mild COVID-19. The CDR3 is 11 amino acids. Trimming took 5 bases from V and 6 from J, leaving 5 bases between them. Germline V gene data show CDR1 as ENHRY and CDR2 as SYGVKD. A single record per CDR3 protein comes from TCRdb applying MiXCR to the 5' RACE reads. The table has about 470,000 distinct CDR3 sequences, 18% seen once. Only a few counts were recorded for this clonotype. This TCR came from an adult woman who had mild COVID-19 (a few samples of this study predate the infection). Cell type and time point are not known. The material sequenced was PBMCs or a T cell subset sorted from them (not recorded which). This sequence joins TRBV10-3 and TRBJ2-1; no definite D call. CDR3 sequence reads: CAISPGNEQFF. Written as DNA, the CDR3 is TGTGCCATCAGTCCGGGCAATGAGCAGTTCTTC.